This T cell receptor beta chain appears in the sequencing data of a study of T-cell memory formation after mild COVID-19. Study at large: Clustering of TCRs was largely donor specific. Study outcomes and limitations: Contracting clones localized mainly to CM and EM when CD4+ and mainly to EMRA when CD8+.

The CDR3 is 17 residues long. Germline CDR1 and CDR2: SGHRS and YFSETQ. V gave up 4 bases and J gave up 3 bases; unmatched junction bases: 4. TCRdb used MiXCR to reprocess the 5' RACE reads, holding one entry per CDR3 protein. Of 210,000 or so distinct CDR3 sequences listed, around 26% are singletons. To note about this clonotype: Its antigen remains unknown.

The receptor was isolated from an adult woman who had mild COVID-19 (a few samples of this study predate the infection). Cell type and time point are not known. The J gene is TRBJ2-1, the V gene TRBV5-1; TRBD2 matches 16 bases. Specimen: PBMCs or a T cell subset sorted from them (not recorded which). CDR3 in amino acids: CASSAGTSGGVYNEQFF. The CDR3 nucleotides read TGCGCCAGCAGCGCCGGGACTAGCGGGGGGGTCTACAATGAGCAGTTCTTC.